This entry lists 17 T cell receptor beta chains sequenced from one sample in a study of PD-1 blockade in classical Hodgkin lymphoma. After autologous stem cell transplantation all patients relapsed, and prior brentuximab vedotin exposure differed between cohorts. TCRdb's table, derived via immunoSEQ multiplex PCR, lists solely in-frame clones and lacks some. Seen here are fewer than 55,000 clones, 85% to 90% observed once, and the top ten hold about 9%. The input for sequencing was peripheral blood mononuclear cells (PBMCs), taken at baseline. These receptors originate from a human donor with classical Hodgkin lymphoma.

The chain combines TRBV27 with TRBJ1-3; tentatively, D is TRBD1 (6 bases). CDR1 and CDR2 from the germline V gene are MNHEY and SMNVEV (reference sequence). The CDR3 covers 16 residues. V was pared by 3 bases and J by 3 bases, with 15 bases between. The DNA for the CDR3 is TGTGCCAGCAGTTTTACGGGGGCGCAGAGTGGAAACACCATATATTTT. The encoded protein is CASSFTGAQSGNTIYF.

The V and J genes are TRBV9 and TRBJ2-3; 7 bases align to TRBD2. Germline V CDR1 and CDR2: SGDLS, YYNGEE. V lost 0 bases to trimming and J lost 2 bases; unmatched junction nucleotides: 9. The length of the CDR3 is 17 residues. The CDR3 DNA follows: TGTGCCAGCAGCGTAGCAGGCGGGAGTATCGCCACAGATACGCAGTATTTT. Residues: CASSVAGGSIATDTQYF.

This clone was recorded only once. In nucleotides, the CDR3 is TGTGCCAGCAAGGAAGAAGAGACCCAGTACTTC. It is translated as CASKEEETQYF. The V and J genes are TRBV7-8 and TRBJ2-5, with D unresolved. V lost 7 bases and J lost 3, with 6 bases in between. Germline values: CDR1 SGHVS, CDR2 FQNEAQ. The CDR3 spans 11 residues.

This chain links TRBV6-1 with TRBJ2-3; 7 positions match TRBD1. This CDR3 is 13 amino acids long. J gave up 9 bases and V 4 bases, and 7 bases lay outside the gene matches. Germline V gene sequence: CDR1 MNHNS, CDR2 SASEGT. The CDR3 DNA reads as TGTGCCAGCAGTGCAGAGGGACAGCGGACGCAGTATTTT. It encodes CASSAEGQRTQYF.

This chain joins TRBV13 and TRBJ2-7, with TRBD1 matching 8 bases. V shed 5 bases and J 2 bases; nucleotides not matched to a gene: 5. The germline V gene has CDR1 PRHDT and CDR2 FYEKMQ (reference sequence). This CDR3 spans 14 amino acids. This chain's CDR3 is CASSPDRATYEQYF. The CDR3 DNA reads TGTGCCAGCAGCCCGGACAGGGCCACCTACGAGCAGTACTTC.

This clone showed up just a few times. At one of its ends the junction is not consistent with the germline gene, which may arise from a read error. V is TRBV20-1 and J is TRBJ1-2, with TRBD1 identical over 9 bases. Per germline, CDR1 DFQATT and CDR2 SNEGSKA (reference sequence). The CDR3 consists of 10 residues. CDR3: CSAWGAGQGF. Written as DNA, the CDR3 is TGCAGTGCTTGGGGGGCGGGACAGGGCTTC.

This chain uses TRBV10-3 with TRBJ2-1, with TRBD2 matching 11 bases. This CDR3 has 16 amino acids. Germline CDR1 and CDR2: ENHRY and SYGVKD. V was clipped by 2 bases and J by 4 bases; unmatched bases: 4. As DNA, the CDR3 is TGTGCCATCAGTGAGGAGCCTAGCGGGAGGTACAATGAGCAGTTCTTC. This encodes CAISEEPSGRYNEQFF.

DNA for the CDR3: TGTGCCAGCAGTGAAGAGCGGATTAATCACGAGCAGTACTTC. Protein: CASSEERINHEQYF. The V and J genes are TRBV6-1 and TRBJ2-7; D is possibly TRBD2 (5 bases). This CDR3 has 14 residues. V lost 1 base, J lost 5 bases, and 12 bases lay in between. Germline V gene lookup returns CDR1 MNHNS and CDR2 SASEGT.

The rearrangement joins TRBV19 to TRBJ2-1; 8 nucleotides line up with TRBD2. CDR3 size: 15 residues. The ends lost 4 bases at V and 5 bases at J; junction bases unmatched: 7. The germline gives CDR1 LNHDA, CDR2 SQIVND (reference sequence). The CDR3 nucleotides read TGTGCCAGTAGTAGGAGCCTAGCGGGTGACAATGAGCAGTTCTTC. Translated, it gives CASSRSLAGDNEQFF.

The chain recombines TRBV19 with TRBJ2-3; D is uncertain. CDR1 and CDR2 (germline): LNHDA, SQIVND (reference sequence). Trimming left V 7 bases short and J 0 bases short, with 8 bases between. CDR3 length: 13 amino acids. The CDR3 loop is CASMGGSTDTQYF. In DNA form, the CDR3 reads TGTGCCAGTATGGGCGGAAGCACAGATACGCAGTATTTT.

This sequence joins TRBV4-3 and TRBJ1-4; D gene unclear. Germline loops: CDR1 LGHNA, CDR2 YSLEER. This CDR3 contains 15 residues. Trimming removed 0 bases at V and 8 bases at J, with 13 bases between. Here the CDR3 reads CASSQEVGGGEKLFF. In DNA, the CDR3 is TGCGCCAGCAGCCAAGAGGTGGGCGGAGGGGAAAAACTGTTTTTT.

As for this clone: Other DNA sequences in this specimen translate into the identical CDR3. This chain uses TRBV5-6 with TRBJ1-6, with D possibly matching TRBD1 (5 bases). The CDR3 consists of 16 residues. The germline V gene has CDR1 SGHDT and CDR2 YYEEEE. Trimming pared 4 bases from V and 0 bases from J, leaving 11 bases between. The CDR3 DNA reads TGTGCCAGCAGCCCTCCAGGGAGCTCCTATAATTCACCCCTCCACTTT. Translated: CASSPPGSSYNSPLHF.

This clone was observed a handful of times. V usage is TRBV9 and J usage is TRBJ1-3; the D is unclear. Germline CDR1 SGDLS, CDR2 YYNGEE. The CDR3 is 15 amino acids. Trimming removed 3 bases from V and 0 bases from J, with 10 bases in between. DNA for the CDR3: TGTGCCAGCAGCGCTCGGACGGGCTCTGGAAACACCATATATTTT. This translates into CASSARTGSGNTIYF.

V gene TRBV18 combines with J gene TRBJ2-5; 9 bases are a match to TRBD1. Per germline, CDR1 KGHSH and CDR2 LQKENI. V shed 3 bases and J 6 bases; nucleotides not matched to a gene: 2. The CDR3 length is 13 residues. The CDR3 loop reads CASSPDRGQTQYF. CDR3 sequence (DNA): TGTGCCAGCTCACCGGACAGGGGCCAGACCCAGTACTTC.

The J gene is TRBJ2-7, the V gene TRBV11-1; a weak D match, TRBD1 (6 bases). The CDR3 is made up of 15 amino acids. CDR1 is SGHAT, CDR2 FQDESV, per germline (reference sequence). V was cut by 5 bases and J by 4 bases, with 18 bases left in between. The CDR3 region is CASSPRGRGSYEQYF. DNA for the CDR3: TGTGCCAGCAGCCCTCGGGGCAGGGGATCTTACGAGCAGTACTTC. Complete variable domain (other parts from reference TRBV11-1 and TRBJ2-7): EAEVAQSPRYKITEKSQAVAFWCDPISGHATLYWYRQILGQGPELLVQFQDESVVDDSQLPKDRFSAERLKGVDSTLKIQPAELGDSAMYLCASSPRGRGSYEQYFGPGTRLTVT.

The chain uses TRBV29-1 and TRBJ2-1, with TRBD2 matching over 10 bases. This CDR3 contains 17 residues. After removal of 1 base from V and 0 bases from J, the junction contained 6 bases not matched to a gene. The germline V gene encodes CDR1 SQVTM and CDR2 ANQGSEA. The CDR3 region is CSVEGLAGDSSYNEQFF. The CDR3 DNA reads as TGCAGCGTTGAAGGGCTAGCGGGGGATAGCTCCTACAATGAGCAGTTCTTC.

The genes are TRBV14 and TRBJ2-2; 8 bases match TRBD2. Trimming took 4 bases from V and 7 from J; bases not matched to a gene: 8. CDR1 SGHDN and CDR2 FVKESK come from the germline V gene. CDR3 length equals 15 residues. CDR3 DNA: TGTGCCAGCAGCCCGGGACTAGGCTTGGGCGGGGAGCTGTTTTTT. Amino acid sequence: CASSPGLGLGGELFF.